Below, 22 T cell receptor beta chains from the same sample are listed, as sequenced in a study of CD8 T cells in ankylosing spondylitis. Study-wide results and limits: Ankylosing spondylitis blood appeared to carry a characteristic TCR beta motif of several highly homologous variants.

No antigens are known for them. TCRdb re-analysed the 5' RACE reads in MiXCR, keeping a single row per CDR3 protein. The sample records some 330,000 distinct CDR3 sequences, roughly 8% being singletons. Sequenced material: blood, either unsorted or a sorted T cell fraction (not recorded which). The receptors here all came from a male donor with ankylosing spondylitis.

J is TRBJ2-1 and V is TRBV19; D gene ambiguous. The germline V and J ends were trimmed by 0 bases and 9 bases, with 6 bases remaining between them. The CDR3 consists of 12 residues. Germline V CDR1 and CDR2: LNHDA, SQIVND (reference sequence). CDR3 sequence reads: CASSIDHREQFF. In nucleotides, the CDR3 is TGTGCCAGTAGTATAGATCATCGTGAGCAGTTCTTC.

The V gene is TRBV28, the J gene TRBJ2-7, with 7 bases matching TRBD1. CDR3 length: 11 amino acids. The V segment lost 6 bases and the J segment 10 bases; nucleotides outside the gene matches: 6. Germline V gives CDR1 MDHEN, CDR2 SYDVKM. The CDR3 coding sequence is TGTGCCAGCAGCTCAGGGACAGATCAGTACTTC. Translated: CASSSGTDQYF. The full variable domain, with the rest looked up from reference TRBV28 and TRBJ2-7, is DVKVTQSSRYLVKRTGEKVFLECVQDMDHENMFWYRQDPGLGLRLIYFSYDVKMKEKGDIPEGYSVSREKKERFSLILESASTNQTSMYLCASSSGTDQYFGPGTRLTVT.

The chain uses TRBV7-6 and TRBJ2-3, with 9 bases fitting TRBD1. Trimming cost V 5 bases and J 7 bases; bases outside gene matches: 10. This CDR3 contains 15 residues. Germline V lookup: CDR1 SGHVS, CDR2 FNYEAQ. CDR3 coding DNA: TGTGCCAGCAGCAACCCGGGACAGGGCTCAAATACGCAGTATTTT. Its protein is CASSNPGQGSNTQYF.

This clonotype came up a few times. This chain links TRBV7-8 with TRBJ2-5, with D possibly TRBD1 on 5 matching bases. The germline V gene has CDR1 SGHVS and CDR2 FQNEAQ. Trimming cost V 3 bases and J 2 bases, with 10 bases left between them. The CDR3 contains 14 residues. The CDR3 spells CASSFGHEQETQYF. The DNA of the CDR3 is TGTGCCAGCAGCTTCGGACACGAACAAGAGACCCAGTACTTC.

This clonotype was seen only a few times. The chain couples TRBV4-1 to TRBJ2-1, with 12 bases aligning to TRBD2. V was clipped by 3 bases and J by 9 bases; unmatched bases: 15. The CDR3 has 18 amino acids. Per the germline V gene, CDR1 is MGHRA and CDR2 is YSYEKL. This chain's CDR3 is CASSHSWTSGVIKGEQFF. The CDR3 DNA reads as TGCGCCAGCAGCCACTCCTGGACTAGCGGGGTTATAAAGGGTGAGCAGTTCTTC.

This clonotype turned up a few times. The chain is built from TRBV10-2 and TRBJ2-2, with 9 bases fitting TRBD1. The CDR3 length is 16 residues. Germline V gene data show CDR1 as WSHSY and CDR2 as SAAADI. Trimming cost V 2 bases and J 3 bases; bases outside gene matches: 4. As DNA, the CDR3 is TGCGCCAGCAGTGAGGGACAGGGGCCGTACACCGGGGAGCTGTTTTTT. Translating gives CASSEGQGPYTGELFF.

The chain has TRBV18 and TRBJ2-5; 11 bases map to TRBD1. V gave up 3 bases and J gave up 3 bases; unmatched junction bases: 3. The CDR3 has 15 residues. Germline CDR1 KGHSH, CDR2 LQKENI. CDR3 in DNA: TGTGCCAGCTCACCGGGACAGGGGGTTGAAGAGACCCAGTACTTC. Translation gives CASSPGQGVEETQYF.

This clonotype was counted between two and nine times. CDR3 in amino acids: CASSLATGHPYNEQFF. In DNA, the CDR3 is TGTGCCAGCAGCTTAGCAACAGGGCACCCCTACAATGAGCAGTTCTTC. The chain recombines TRBV7-2 with TRBJ2-1; D may be TRBD1 (6 bases). CDR1 is SGHTA and CDR2 is FQGNSA in the germline V gene. This CDR3 contains 16 residues. V lost 0 bases, J lost 2 bases, and 11 bases lay in between.

This chain connects TRBV12-3 or TRBV12-4 to TRBJ2-1; 12 bases line up with TRBD2. The V segment lost 7 bases and the J segment 10 bases; nucleotides outside the gene matches: 8. The CDR3 is made up of 14 amino acids. CDR3 protein: CASKMGLAGAEQFF. In nucleotides, the CDR3 is TGTGCCAGCAAAATGGGACTAGCGGGTGCCGAGCAGTTCTTC.

V is TRBV12-3 or TRBV12-4 and J is TRBJ1-5, with unresolved D. The CDR3 has 15 amino acids. Between the trimmed V and J ends, which lost 3 bases and 1 base, there was a span of 10 bases. CDR3 in DNA: TGTGCCAGCAGTTTTAGGCACTCGAGCAATCAGCCCCAGCATTTT. Protein: CASSFRHSSNQPQHF.

The chain uses TRBV12-3 or TRBV12-4 and TRBJ1-1, with D unresolved. Trimming shortened V by 6 bases and J by 5 bases, and 10 bases separated the two germline ends. The CDR3 has 12 residues. CDR3 DNA: TGTGCCAGCAGCTTTGGGGTGACTGAAGCTTTCTTT. Its translation is CASSFGVTEAFF.

This clonotype was counted at least ten times. The genes are TRBV28 and TRBJ2-7, with a weak D call TRBD2 (5 bases). Trimming took 2 bases from V and 2 from J, leaving 7 bases between them. CDR1 is MDHEN, CDR2 SYDVKM, per germline. The CDR3 loop spans 13 amino acids. The CDR3 loop is CASSLGEPYEQYF. The CDR3 DNA sequence: TGTGCCAGCAGTTTAGGGGAGCCCTACGAGCAGTACTTC.

This clonotype has ten or more counts. V usage is TRBV28 and J usage is TRBJ2-1; D might be TRBD1 or TRBD2, each matching 6 bases. The CDR3 has 12 residues. Trimming shortened V by 5 bases and J by 9 bases, and 11 bases separated the two germline ends. Per the germline V gene, CDR1 is MDHEN and CDR2 is SYDVKM. CDR3 nucleotide sequence: TGTGCCAGCAGTCTAAGGGGGGTTGAGCAGTTCTTC. This translates into CASSLRGVEQFF.

This clonotype has a handful of counts. The rearrangement uses TRBV5-1 and TRBJ1-1; D perhaps matches TRBD1 (5 bases). Germline V gene lookup returns CDR1 SGHRS and CDR2 YFSETQ. CDR3 length: 14 residues. The V end was cut by 0 bases, the J end by 1 base, with 7 bases between. CDR3 DNA: TGCGCCAGCAGCTTGGCGGGGGAGAACACTGAAGCTTTCTTT. Translating gives CASSLAGENTEAFF.

The DNA for the CDR3 is TGTGCCAGCAGCTTGGTCTTCGGGACTAGCGGCAACAATGAGCAGTTCTTC. Translated, it gives CASSLVFGTSGNNEQFF. This chain joins TRBV7-9 and TRBJ2-1, with 11 bases that match TRBD2. This CDR3 comprises 17 residues. Trimming took 3 bases from V and 5 from J; bases not matched to a gene: 9. Germline CDR1 reads SEHNR; CDR2 reads FQNEAQ (reference sequence).

At least ten counts were recorded for this clonotype. This chain links TRBV7-6 with TRBJ2-1; 14 bases are a match to TRBD2. Germline loops: CDR1 SGHVS, CDR2 FNYEAQ. The ends lost 3 bases at V and 8 bases at J; junction bases unmatched: 3. The CDR3 is 15 amino acids. The CDR3 region has the DNA TGTGCCAGCAGCTTGGGGACTAGCGGGAGCTATGAGCAGTTCTTC. Its translation is CASSLGTSGSYEQFF.

Comments on this clonotype: Possible read error: a much larger clone is one base away. The CDR3 DNA is TGTGCCATCTGTGTGGTAGGGACTAGCGGGAGAATTTTTAACAATGAGCAGTTCTTC. Translated, it gives CAICVVGTSGRIFNNEQFF. This chain uses TRBV10-3 with TRBJ2-1, with TRBD2 matching 14 bases. With V trimmed by 8 bases and J by 5 bases, 17 bases remained unmatched. CDR3 length: 19 amino acids. Germline V CDR1 and CDR2: ENHRY, SYGVKD.

A few counts support this clonotype. The chain uses TRBV20-1 and TRBJ2-7; a weak D match, TRBD2 (5 bases). This CDR3 has 14 amino acids. Between the trimmed V and J ends, which lost 3 bases and 3 bases, there was a span of 15 bases. Looked up from germline, CDR1 is DFQATT and CDR2 is SNEGSKA (reference sequence). CDR3 region: CSARKSGLGYEQYF. DNA for the CDR3: TGCAGTGCTAGGAAAAGCGGTTTGGGCTACGAGCAGTACTTC.

In this sample, this clonotype turned up a few times. J is TRBJ2-7 and V is TRBV11-1; TRBD2 matches 13 bases. CDR3 length equals 18 residues. In germline, CDR1 is SGHAT, CDR2 FQDESV (reference sequence). V lost 0 bases to trimming and J lost 3 bases; unmatched junction nucleotides: 8. The CDR3 bases are TGTGCCAGCAGCTTAGCGCGGACTAGCGGGAGCGTGGGCTACGAGCAGTACTTC. Its translation: CASSLARTSGSVGYEQYF.

The chain recombines TRBV12-5 with TRBJ2-2, with a possible D match to TRBD2 (6 bases). The germline V gene encodes CDR1 LGHNT and CDR2 FRNRAP. The CDR3 runs 14 residues. V was cut by 5 bases and J by 3 bases, with 10 bases left in between. CDR3 sequence: CASGPREYTGELFF. CDR3 bases: TGTGCTAGTGGTCCTCGGGAGTACACCGGGGAGCTGTTTTTT.

This clonotype appeared a few times. The chain is built from TRBV28 and TRBJ2-7, with D possibly matching TRBD1 (6 bases). The germline V gene encodes CDR1 MDHEN and CDR2 SYDVKM. The germline V and J ends were trimmed by 6 bases and 2 bases, with 17 bases remaining between them. The CDR3 sequence is 15 residues long. The CDR3 nucleotides read TGTGCCAGCAGCCGCCCTGCCGGACAGCCCTACGAGCAGTACTTC. Translated, it gives CASSRPAGQPYEQYF.

This chain links TRBV5-1 with TRBJ2-1, with a possible D match to TRBD2 (7 bases). The V gene's germline CDR1 is SGHRS and CDR2 YFSETQ. The CDR3 is 15 amino acids. The germline V and J ends were trimmed by 5 bases and 3 bases, with 15 bases remaining between them. The CDR3 DNA sequence: TGCGCCAGCAGACGGGGGGCAGTCGGCTACAATGAGCAGTTCTTC. Amino acids: CASRRGAVGYNEQFF.